Following are 6 T cell receptor beta chains from one sample sequenced in a study of tissue T cells after allogeneic stem cell transplantation. Steroid-refractory graft-versus-host disease after allogeneic hematopoietic cell transplant qualified adults for prospective research-autopsy enrollment. Sequencing used immunoSEQ multiplex PCR; TCRdb keeps in-frame clones, though not all of them. The sample consists of over 3,000 clones, around three quarters of them appearing once. This specimen consisted of small intestine tissue, obtained at autopsy. The source is a male patient at least 60 years old with steroid-refractory graft-versus-host disease after an allogeneic stem cell transplant. Some T cells may possibly be graft donor cells.

V and J are TRBV7-3 and TRBJ2-7; unclear D gene. This CDR3 is built from 14 residues. The germline V and J ends were trimmed by 2 bases and 7 bases, with 15 bases remaining between them. CDR1 and CDR2 (germline): SGHTA, FQGTGA. CDR3 residues: CASSLFGISREQYF. CDR3 bases: TGTGCCAGCAGCTTATTTGGAATCTCGCGTGAGCAGTACTTC.

This clone has more than one count but fewer than ten. This chain links TRBV25-1 with TRBJ1-1; 8 nucleotides agree with TRBD1. This CDR3 has 12 amino acids. Germline V lookup: CDR1 MGHDK, CDR2 SYGVNS. V was pared by 9 bases and J by 7 bases, with 7 bases of the junction left unmatched. CDR3 sequence: CASEDRASEAFF. Here the CDR3 DNA reads TGTGCCAGTGAGGACAGGGCCAGTGAAGCTTTCTTT.

The chain is built from TRBV27 and TRBJ1-1, with TRBD1 as a possible D gene (6 bases). The CDR3 extends over 14 amino acids. Germline-derived CDR1 and CDR2 are MNHEY and SMNVEV (reference sequence). The V end was cut by 8 bases, the J end by 3 bases, with 16 bases between. CDR3 in DNA: TGTGCCAGCCGAATGCAGGGGTCGGACACTGAAGCTTTCTTT. Amino acids: CASRMQGSDTEAFF.

The V call is TRBV4-3, the J call TRBJ2-7; the match to TRBD2 covers 11 bases. Trimming cost V 0 bases and J 3 bases; bases outside gene matches: 4. Germline V gene lookup returns CDR1 LGHNA and CDR2 YSLEER. The CDR3 totals 16 residues. CDR3 residues: CASSQDGTSGFYEQYF. In DNA form, the CDR3 reads TGCGCCAGCAGCCAAGATGGGACTAGCGGTTTCTACGAGCAGTACTTC.

The rearrangement links TRBV5-1 to TRBJ1-1, with a weak D call TRBD1 (5 bases). V dropped 4 bases and J dropped 5 bases, with 18 bases sitting between them. This CDR3 spans 15 amino acids. Germline loops: CDR1 SGHRS, CDR2 YFSETQ. CDR3 region: CASSRSARDQTEAFF. CDR3 sequence (DNA): TGCGCCAGCAGCCGAAGCGCCAGGGATCAGACTGAAGCTTTCTTT.

This sequence joins TRBV7-2 and TRBJ2-1; TRBD2 matches at 10 bases. The CDR3 runs 14 residues. Germline CDR1 SGHTA, CDR2 FQGNSA. The V gene end was trimmed by 1 base and the J gene end by 7 bases; junction bases not matched to a gene: 1. As DNA, the CDR3 is TGTGCCAGCAGCTTAGGTAGCGGGGGGAATGAGCAGTTCTTC. As protein: CASSLGSGGNEQFF.